These 8 T cell receptor beta chains originate from one sample sequenced in a study of vaccination and CD4 T cells after COVID-19. The Oncomine TCR Beta short-read assay was applied to DNA of cultured CD4+ T cells. Each CDR3 protein is one row after TCRdb ran MiXCR on the PCR reads. Of roughly 15,000 distinct CDR3 sequences in the sample, approximately 52% were seen once. The antigens for these receptors are not known. The treatment here: roughly nine-day PBMC culture with coronavirus spike peptide pools or control peptides (ViraFEST assay). Sequencing used CD4+ T cells from blood, cultured in vitro. The receptors were sampled from a human donor who had recovered from COVID-19.

The rearrangement uses TRBV11-2 and TRBJ2-3; the D is unclear. Per the germline V gene, CDR1 is SGHAT and CDR2 is FQNNGV. This CDR3 comprises 11 residues. V was cut by 3 bases and J by 6 bases, with 4 bases left in between. The chain's CDR3 is CASSFEDTQYF. CDR3 nucleotide sequence: TGTGCCAGCAGCTTCGAGGATACGCAGTATTTT.

The gene calls are TRBV7-2 and TRBJ2-7; D is undetermined. Germline V lookup: CDR1 SGHTA, CDR2 FQGNSA. Trimming took off 1 base at V and 3 bases at J, with 13 bases between the two ends. This CDR3 is 15 amino acids long. The DNA of the CDR3 is TGTGCCAGCAGCTTAGATGAGGCCTCCAACTACGAGCAGTACTTC. Encoded protein: CASSLDEASNYEQYF.

This chain links TRBV7-6 with TRBJ1-1; 9 bases agree with TRBD1. The trim removed 5 bases at V and 5 bases at J, leaving 9 bases unmatched. Germline V lookup: CDR1 SGHVS, CDR2 FNYEAQ. CDR3 length equals 15 residues. For the CDR3, the DNA is TGTGCCAGCAGCCAGACGACAGGGGGGAGTACTGAAGCTTTCTTT. It yields the protein CASSQTTGGSTEAFF.

V usage is TRBV7-2 and J usage is TRBJ2-2, with TRBD1 as a possible D gene (5 bases). The V end was cut by 6 bases, the J end by 1 base, with 12 bases between. This CDR3 has 15 residues. Germline CDR1 and CDR2: SGHTA and FQGNSA. The chain's CDR3 is CASRSPGLNTGELFF. The CDR3 DNA reads as TGTGCCAGCAGGTCCCCAGGGCTGAACACCGGGGAGCTGTTTTTT.

This chain links TRBV7-2 with TRBJ2-1, with a tentative D call TRBD1 (5 bases). Trimming shortened V by 8 bases and J by 8 bases, and 19 bases separated the two germline ends. The CDR3 totals 14 residues. Germline V gene lookup returns CDR1 SGHTA and CDR2 FQGNSA. The CDR3 coding sequence is TGTGCCAGCTCCAGGGTAGTTGTATCGGATGAGCAGTTCTTC. Protein: CASSRVVVSDEQFF.

The CDR3 region has the DNA TGTGCCAGCAGACCGACTCAGGGAAATGAGCAGTTCTTC. Its translation: CASRPTQGNEQFF. The chain couples TRBV2 to TRBJ2-1; perhaps TRBD1 as D (5 bases). This CDR3 comprises 13 residues. Germline CDR1 reads SNHLY; CDR2 reads FYNNEI. V lost 6 bases and J lost 7, with 13 bases in between.

This chain's CDR3 is CASSSGQGVADTQYF. The CDR3 DNA sequence: TGTGCCAGCAGTTCGGGACAGGGGGTTGCAGATACGCAGTATTTT. The chain employs TRBV12-3 or TRBV12-4 and TRBJ2-3, with 11 nucleotides matching TRBD1. The CDR3 runs to 15 residues. V lost 4 bases and J lost 4; bases outside the gene matches: 4.

The chain is built from TRBV5-1 and TRBJ1-1; no firm D call. Germline V CDR1 and CDR2: SGHRS, YFSETQ. This CDR3 contains 11 residues. V was cut by 2 bases and J by 7 bases, with 6 bases left in between. CDR3 sequence: CASSLGGEAFF. The CDR3 DNA reads TGCGCCAGCAGCTTAGGTGGTGAAGCTTTCTTT.